The next 3 T cell receptor beta chains were all read from a single sample in a study of CD8+ T cells in alopecia areata. Described treatment: oral pan-JAK inhibitor, 5-10 mg twice daily. Sequencing used cDNA as its template, made by extracting RNA and reverse transcribing it. TCRdb keeps only in-frame clones here, not all; method: immunoSEQ multiplex PCR. The profile shows 150,000 to 200,000 clones, about half of them singletons. The source material was CD8+ T cells sorted from blood, sampled between weeks 51 and 52, from a patient treated with tofacitinib. Receptor source: a human donor with alopecia areata.

The V call is TRBV27, the J call TRBJ2-4; D not resolved. The CDR3 is 15 amino acids. CDR1 is MNHEY and CDR2 is SMNVEV in the germline V gene (reference sequence). V was clipped by 0 bases and J by 5 bases, with 11 bases between them. The CDR3 spells CASSLSFHLQNIQYF. The DNA of the CDR3 is TGTGCCAGCAGTTTATCCTTCCACCTACAAAACATTCAGTACTTC.

This clone was found a few times. The chain recombines TRBV25-1 with TRBJ1-1, with unresolved D. The germline gives CDR1 MGHDK, CDR2 SYGVNS. CDR3 size: 13 residues. Trimming shortened V by 1 base and J by 2 bases, and 5 bases separated the two germline ends. CDR3 residues: CASSESVNTEAFF. The DNA of the CDR3 is TGTGCCAGCAGTGAATCAGTCAACACTGAAGCTTTCTTT.

This clone came up a few times. J is TRBJ1-2 and V is TRBV7-6; maybe TRBD1 (6 bases). V was cut by 5 bases and J by 4 bases, with 11 bases left in between. Germline assignment: CDR1 SGHVS and CDR2 FNYEAQ. This CDR3 has 13 amino acids. CDR3 sequence (DNA): TGTGCCAGCAGCGAAGGGGGTCTCTATGGCTACACCTTC. It encodes CASSEGGLYGYTF.